This passage covers 2 T cell receptor beta chains from one sample sequenced in a study of response to subunit inactivated influenza vaccine. TCRdb reprocessed the RT-PCR reads with MiXCR, giving one entry per CDR3 protein. The table includes about 780,000 distinct CDR3 sequences, approximately 17% detected once. Sequenced material: PBMCs from blood, taken more than 4 days after vaccination. The receptors originated from a man between 50 and 59 years old who received an inactivated influenza vaccine.

This clonotype was seen a handful of times. V gene TRBV10-3 combines with J gene TRBJ2-3, with 7 bases identical to TRBD1. Trimming cost V 4 bases and J 1 base; bases outside gene matches: 5. Germline assignment: CDR1 ENHRY and CDR2 SYGVKD. The CDR3 has 15 amino acids. CDR3 coding DNA: TGTGCCATCAGTGCCTCGGGGACAGGCACAGATACGCAGTATTTT. This codes for CAISASGTGTDTQYF.

This sequence joins TRBV11-1 and TRBJ2-1; 8 bases agree with TRBD2. The CDR3 has 16 residues. Losses at the gene ends were 5 bases for V and 9 bases for J; bases not matched to a gene: 15. CDR1 SGHAT and CDR2 FQDESV come from the germline V gene (reference sequence). CDR3 residues: CASSQRLAGQRGEQFF. The CDR3 bases are TGTGCCAGCAGCCAACGGCTAGCGGGTCAGAGGGGTGAGCAGTTCTTC.